This T cell receptor (beta chain) was recorded in a study of blood T cell repertoires in COVID-19. Overall study context: Italy, Spain and the United States were the sources of the convalescent and acute COVID-19 samples. PBMCs, B-cell-depleted T cells, or T cells provided the cDNA or gDNA that made up the material.

V was trimmed by 1 base and J by 3 bases, leaving 14 bases between them. The CDR3 has 15 residues. Per the germline V gene, CDR1 is GTSNPN and CDR2 is SVGIG (reference sequence). In the authors' workflow: Estimation of nucleated cell counts relied on the amplification of reference gene primers. Here immunoSEQ multiplex PCR was the method, and the copy in TCRdb shows in-frame clones only, minus some. That table gives V, J and clone size, and the DNA gave D and trimming. Seen here are 200,000 to 250,000 clones, about nine tenths observed once, and the top ten hold 6.2%. Input material: peripheral blood. This clonotype was obtained from a man aged 55-75 years with acute or convalescent COVID-19. J is TRBJ2-3 and V is TRBV30; the D gene is possibly TRBD1 (6 bases). CDR3 DNA: TGTGCCTGGAGTGCAACAGGGTGGGGGACAGATACGCAGTATTTT. Amino acid sequence: CAWSATGWGTDTQYF.